This T cell receptor beta chain was identified during a study of early stage breast cancer tumors. Whole-study context: ER+/PR+/HER2- status applied to about 70% of the 16 invasive breast tumors.

Blood replicates held 0.5 ug DNA, tumor or normal breast approximately 1.5 ug, two each. Using immunoSEQ multiplex PCR, the repertoire was profiled, and TCRdb retains in-frame clones only, with some absent. In the table there are 6,000 to 10,000 clones, around 60% of which are singletons. The germline gives CDR1 GTSNPN, CDR2 SVGIG (reference sequence). The CDR3 runs 13 residues. The ends lost 5 bases at V and 5 bases at J; junction bases unmatched: 5. The chain links TRBV30 to TRBJ1-5; 8 nucleotides align to TRBD1. This clonotype originated in a person aged 70 to 80 with breast cancer. Sample: breast tumor tissue. The CDR3 nucleotides read TGTGCCTGGGCACAGGGGGGGGATCAGCCCCAGCATTTT. It yields the protein CAWAQGGDQPQHF. The variable domain in full, with the rest retrieved from reference TRBV30 and TRBJ1-5, is SQTIHQWPATLVQPVGSPLSLECTVEGTSNPNLYWYRQAAGRGLQLLFYSVGIGQISSEVPQNLSASRPQDRQFILSSKKLLLSDSGFYLCAWAQGGDQPQHFGDGTRLSIL.